These 26 T cell receptor beta chains were all obtained from the same sample, sequenced in a study of CXCR3-negative and CXCR3-positive naive CD8 T cells. UMI-tagged TRB cDNA libraries were built via 5' RACE. TCRdb reworked the 5' RACE reads into one entry per CDR3 protein, no DNA. The table counts tens of thousands of distinct CDR3 sequences; approximately 1.5% lies in the top ten. The sequencing input was naive CXCR3- CD8+ T cells from blood. The subset is: CD45RO-CCR7+CD27+CD95- naive CD8+ T cells lacking CXCR3 (TNR3-). Receptor source: a human donor in good health. Some clones in this sample may be carry-over from other donors' samples.

The chain links TRBV29-1 to TRBJ2-3; TCRdb's assignment of TRBD1 cannot be checked, as there is no DNA. This CDR3 has 16 amino acids. CDR1 is SQVTM and CDR2 is ANQGSEA in the germline V gene. The CDR3 sequence: CSVEGTGAYSTDTQYF.

V and J are TRBV28 and TRBJ2-7. Germline V gives CDR1 MDHEN, CDR2 SYDVKM. The CDR3 spans 18 residues. This CDR3 reads CASSSYHVNSKIGYEQYF. The full variable domain, completed using reference TRBV28 and TRBJ2-7, is DVKVTQSSRYLVKRTGEKVFLECVQDMDHENMFWYRQDPGLGLRLIYFSYDVKMKEKGDIPEGYSVSREKKERFSLILESASTNQTSMYLCASSSYHVNSKIGYEQYFGPGTRLTVT.

The V and J genes are TRBV28 and TRBJ2-5; TCRdb indicates TRBD1, and absent DNA this call remains unverified. This CDR3 comprises 14 residues. In germline, CDR1 is MDHEN, CDR2 SYDVKM. CDR3 sequence reads: CASRWTGLGEIQYF.

The chain combines TRBV29-1 with TRBJ2-7; TCRdb outputs TRBD1, but without DNA this stays unchecked. Germline V gives CDR1 SQVTM, CDR2 ANQGSEA. This CDR3 region has 14 residues. The CDR3 is CSVVLTQGRDEQYF.

V usage is TRBV19 and J usage is TRBJ2-1; TCRdb designates TRBD2, a call that cannot be tested without DNA. There are 18 residues in the CDR3. CDR1 is LNHDA and CDR2 is SQIVND in the germline V gene (reference sequence). The CDR3 here is CASSSGTSGGASYNEQFF.

The genes are TRBV6-2 or TRBV6-3 and TRBJ2-1; TCRdb outputs TRBD1, but without DNA this stays unchecked. The CDR3 length is 12 residues. Per the germline V gene, CDR1 is MNHEY and CDR2 is SVGEGT. The CDR3 sequence: CASSADSYEQFF.

This chain uses TRBV28 with TRBJ2-1; TCRdb names TRBD2, which stays unverified in the absence of DNA. This CDR3 region has 11 residues. CDR1 MDHEN and CDR2 SYDVKM come from the germline V gene. The CDR3 loop is CASSFGTSGAF.

The chain joins TRBV20-1 to TRBJ1-3. The CDR3 loop spans 14 amino acids. The germline gives CDR1 DFQATT, CDR2 SNEGSKA (reference sequence). This chain's CDR3 is CSARVVSSGNTIYF.

The chain uses TRBV7-2 and TRBJ2-7; TCRdb's D gene call, TRBD1, goes unchecked for lack of DNA. Germline V gene lookup returns CDR1 SGHTA and CDR2 FQGNSA. This CDR3 spans 15 amino acids. The chain's CDR3 is CASSLAGDRPYEQYF.

The J gene is TRBJ1-1, the V gene TRBV27; checking the TCRdb D call of TRBD1 is not possible without DNA. CDR3 length equals 18 residues. Germline assignment: CDR1 MNHEY and CDR2 SMNVEV (reference sequence). The CDR3: CASSPPVRALYGDTEAFF.

The chain employs TRBV4-3 and TRBJ2-1. The V gene's germline CDR1 is LGHNA and CDR2 YSLEER. This CDR3 region has 14 residues. The CDR3 loop reads CASSQDQWGYEQFF.

V gene TRBV28 combines with J gene TRBJ2-3; lacking DNA, the TRBD2 call made by TCRdb goes unchecked. The CDR3 extends over 16 amino acids. CDR1 and CDR2 from the germline V gene are MDHEN and SYDVKM. The CDR3 here is CASSPGTSGITDTQYF.

This rearrangement joins TRBV4-2 to TRBJ2-2; without DNA, the TCRdb call of TRBD2 cannot be checked. The CDR3 has 16 amino acids. CDR1 is LGHNA, CDR2 YNFKEQ, per germline. The CDR3 protein is CASSQPSGVNTGELFF.

J is TRBJ1-4 and V is TRBV7-6; TCRdb designates TRBD1, a call that cannot be tested without DNA. Germline assignment: CDR1 SGHVS and CDR2 FNYEAQ. CDR3 length equals 16 residues. This CDR3 is CASSPAPGPAIAKLFF.

This chain joins TRBV7-9 and TRBJ1-6. The CDR3 consists of 16 residues. Germline values: CDR1 SEHNR, CDR2 FQNEAQ (reference sequence). The CDR3 here is CASSFEGTGYNSPLHF.

The chain carries TRBV24-1 and TRBJ2-7; the TCRdb D gene call, TRBD1, has no DNA to confirm it. The CDR3 length is 15 residues. Germline CDR1 and CDR2: KGHDR and SFDVKD. The CDR3 loop reads CATSDPPRGYYEQYF.

The rearrangement links TRBV29-1 to TRBJ1-1; TCRdb's D call of TRBD1 is untestable without DNA. In germline, CDR1 is SQVTM, CDR2 ANQGSEA. The CDR3 runs 11 residues. This CDR3 is CSVESQGGAFF. Drawing the rest from reference TRBV29-1 and TRBJ1-1, the complete variable domain is SAVISQKPSRDICQRGTSLTIQCQVDSQVTMMFWYRQQPGQSLTLIATANQGSEATYESGFVIDKFPISRPNLTFSTLTVSNMSPEDSSIYLCSVESQGGAFFGQGTRLTVV.

The chain has TRBV27 and TRBJ2-3; TCRdb's assignment of TRBD1 cannot be checked, as there is no DNA. Germline-derived CDR1 and CDR2 are MNHEY and SMNVEV (reference sequence). The CDR3 extends over 13 amino acids. The CDR3 is CASSVPGVDTQYF.

The V and J genes are TRBV27 and TRBJ2-1; TCRdb outputs TRBD1, but without DNA this stays unchecked. Per the germline V gene, CDR1 is MNHEY and CDR2 is SMNVEV (reference sequence). The CDR3 totals 14 residues. The CDR3 sequence: CASGHRDRYNEQFF.

CDR3: CASSGWIQGYTF. This chain connects TRBV28 to TRBJ1-2. This CDR3 is built from 12 residues. The germline gives CDR1 MDHEN, CDR2 SYDVKM.

V gene TRBV29-1 combines with J gene TRBJ1-4; TCRdb's D call, TRBD1, is unchecked because there is no DNA. Germline V gene lookup returns CDR1 SQVTM and CDR2 ANQGSEA. This CDR3 comprises 14 residues. CDR3 in amino acids: CSIGTDATNEKLFF.

The chain carries TRBV12-3 or TRBV12-4 and TRBJ1-5; TCRdb picks TRBD1, but there is no DNA to check that call. This CDR3 is built from 14 residues. CDR3 amino acids: CASSVDRGDQPQHF.

The V gene is TRBV28, the J gene TRBJ2-7; the TRBD1 assignment by TCRdb is unverifiable without DNA. Germline-derived CDR1 and CDR2 are MDHEN and SYDVKM. CDR3 length: 17 amino acids. CDR3 sequence: CASSLPANPGADYEQYF.

The chain combines TRBV13 with TRBJ2-7; lacking DNA, the TRBD2 call made by TCRdb goes unchecked. Germline-derived CDR1 and CDR2 are PRHDT and FYEKMQ (reference sequence). This CDR3 contains 14 residues. The CDR3 region is CASSLGLAGYEQYF.

V usage is TRBV5-1 and J usage is TRBJ2-7. Germline V gene data show CDR1 as SGHRS and CDR2 as YFSETQ. CDR3 length: 15 amino acids. The chain's CDR3 is CASSLAGGSSYEQYF. Complete variable domain (other parts from reference TRBV5-1 and TRBJ2-7): KAGVTQTPRYLIKTRGQQVTLSCSPISGHRSVSWYQQTPGQGLQFLFEYFSETQRNKGNFPGRFSGRQFSNSRSEMNVSTLELGDSALYLCASSLAGGSSYEQYFGPGTRLTVT.

The gene calls are TRBV5-6 and TRBJ2-2; no DNA is available, so the TRBD1 call from TCRdb remains unchecked. Per germline, CDR1 SGHDT and CDR2 YYEEEE. CDR3 length equals 16 residues. The CDR3 here is CASSRGDRGATGELFF.